This T cell receptor (beta chain) was identified during a study of cytomegalovirus exposure and HLA in healthy donors. Study background: The approximately 120 validation repertoires and the roughly 680 first-cohort repertoires shared a platform, a later analysis reported. Findings and caveats of the study: CMV antigen specificity of three CMV-associated chains was confirmed in vitro. According to a subsequent analysis, TCR clusters from the first cohort were inclined to appear together in the 110 or so validation repertoires.

Concerning this clone itself: The target antigen is unknown.

The donors were part of the validation cohort, which consisted of some 120 subjects and was separate from the first cohort of 666 subjects. Germline-derived CDR1 and CDR2 are LGHNA and YNFKEQ. The V gene lost 0 bases and the J gene lost 5 bases, with 17 bases spanning the gap. The length of the CDR3 is 16 residues. The protocol was immunoSEQ multiplex PCR, while the TCRdb copy is restricted to in-frame clones and leaves out a portion. The table includes around 350,000 clones, roughly 90% detected once. The TCR was taken from a woman younger than 30 in good health and CMV-seronegative. Sample: PBMCs. The rearrangement uses TRBV4-2 and TRBJ2-7; tentatively, D is TRBD1 (5 bases). CDR3 sequence (DNA): TGTGCCAGCAGCCAAGATGAGACAACAGGCATCAACGAGCAGTACTTC. Its protein is CASSQDETTGINEQYF.